The T cell receptor (beta chain) under discussion was sequenced for a study of CD8 T cells in ankylosing spondylitis. Study results and caveats: Disease-associated clonotypes exhibited CD8+ identity and were relatively infrequent in peripheral blood. Matched ankylosing spondylitis synovial fluid reportedly showed significant enrichment of disease-linked clones. A subset of motif variants has previously been described in the synovial fluid and blood of reactive arthritis.

By quantitative 5'-RACE with molecular barcodes, the TCR beta libraries were made. TCRdb reanalysed the 5' RACE reads using MiXCR and keeps one entry per CDR3 protein. The sample has 150,000 to 200,000 distinct CDR3 sequences, over 15% seen once. The CDR3 runs 12 residues. Trimming shortened V by 0 bases and J by 11 bases, and 8 bases separated the two germline ends. The germline gives CDR1 SGHTA, CDR2 FQGNSA. As to this clonotype: Its antigen is undetermined.

The sequenced material came from blood, either unsorted or a sorted T cell fraction (not recorded which). The V and J genes are TRBV7-2 and TRBJ2-1, with D unclear. This TCR was sampled from a male donor aged 5-30 years with ankylosing spondylitis or in good health (not recorded which). The CDR3 protein is CASSLAAEKQFF. As DNA, the CDR3 is TGTGCCAGCAGCTTAGCGGCGGAGAAGCAGTTCTTC.